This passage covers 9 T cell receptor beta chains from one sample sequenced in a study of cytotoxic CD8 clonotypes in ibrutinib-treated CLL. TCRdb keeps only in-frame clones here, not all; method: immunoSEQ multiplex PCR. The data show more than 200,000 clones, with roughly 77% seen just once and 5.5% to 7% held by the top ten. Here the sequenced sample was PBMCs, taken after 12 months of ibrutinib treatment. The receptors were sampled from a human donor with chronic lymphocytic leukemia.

The CDR3 sequence is CASSLSLAVDTQYF. CDR3 nucleotides: TGTGCCAGCAGTTTATCACTAGCGGTAGATACGCAGTATTTT. This chain connects TRBV27 to TRBJ2-3, with TRBD2 identical over 8 bases. The CDR3 length is 14 residues. Germline V gene data show CDR1 as MNHEY and CDR2 as SMNVEV (reference sequence). With 0 bases clipped from V and 5 bases from J, the junction kept 1 base outside the gene matches.

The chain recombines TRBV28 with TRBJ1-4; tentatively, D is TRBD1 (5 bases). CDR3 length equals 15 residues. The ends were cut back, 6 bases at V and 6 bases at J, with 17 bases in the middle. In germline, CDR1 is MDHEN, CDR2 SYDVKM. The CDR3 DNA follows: TGTGCCAGCAGCCGAGGAGGGGAGGGTTATGAAAAACTGTTTTTT. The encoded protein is CASSRGGEGYEKLFF.

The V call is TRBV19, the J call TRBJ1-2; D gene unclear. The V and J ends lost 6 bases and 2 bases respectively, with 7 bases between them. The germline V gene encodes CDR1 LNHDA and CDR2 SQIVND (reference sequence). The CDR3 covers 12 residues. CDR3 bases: TGTGCCAGTAGAGTGGCGAACTATGGCTACACCTTC. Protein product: CASRVANYGYTF. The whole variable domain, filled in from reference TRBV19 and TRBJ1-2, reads DGGITQSPKYLFRKEGQNVTLSCEQNLNHDAMYWYRQDPGQGLRLIYYSQIVNDFQKGDIAEGYSVSREKKESFPLTVTSAQKNPTAFYLCASRVANYGYTFGSGTRLTVV.

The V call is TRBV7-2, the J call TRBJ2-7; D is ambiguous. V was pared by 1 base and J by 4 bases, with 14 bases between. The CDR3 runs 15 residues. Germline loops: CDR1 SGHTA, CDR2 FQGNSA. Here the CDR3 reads CASSLDPIGGYEQYF. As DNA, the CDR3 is TGTGCCAGCAGCTTAGACCCCATCGGTGGGTACGAGCAGTACTTC. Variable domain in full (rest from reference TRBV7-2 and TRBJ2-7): GAGVSQSPSNKVTEKGKDVELRCDPISGHTALYWYRQSLGQGLEFLIYFQGNSAPDKSGLPSDRFSAERTGGSVSTLTIQRTQQEDSAVYLCASSLDPIGGYEQYFGPGTRLTVT.

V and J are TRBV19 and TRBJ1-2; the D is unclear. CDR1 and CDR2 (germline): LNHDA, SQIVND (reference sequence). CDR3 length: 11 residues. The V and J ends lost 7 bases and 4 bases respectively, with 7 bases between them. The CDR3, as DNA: TGTGCCAGTACTAACGGCTATGGCTACACCTTC. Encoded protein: CASTNGYGYTF.

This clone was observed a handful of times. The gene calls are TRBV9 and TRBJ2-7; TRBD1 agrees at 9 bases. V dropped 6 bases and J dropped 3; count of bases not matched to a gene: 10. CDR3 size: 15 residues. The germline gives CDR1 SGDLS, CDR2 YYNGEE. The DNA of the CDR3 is TGTGCCAGCAACTACCGCGGGACAGGGAGCTACGAGCAGTACTTC. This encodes CASNYRGTGSYEQYF. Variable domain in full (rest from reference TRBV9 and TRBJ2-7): DSGVTQTPKHLITATGQRVTLRCSPRSGDLSVYWYQQSLDQGLQFLIQYYNGEERAKGNILERFSAQQFPDLHSELNLSSLELGDSALYFCASNYRGTGSYEQYFGPGTRLTVT.

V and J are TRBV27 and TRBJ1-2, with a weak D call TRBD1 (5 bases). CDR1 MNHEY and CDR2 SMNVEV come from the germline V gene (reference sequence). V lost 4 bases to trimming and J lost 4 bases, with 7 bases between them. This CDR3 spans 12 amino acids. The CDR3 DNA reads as TGTGCCAGCAGTTACCAGGGCTATGGCTACACCTTC. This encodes CASSYQGYGYTF.

In nucleotides, the CDR3 is TGTGCCAGCAGTGCTAAAGGGACAGTAGCCTACGAGCAGTACTTC. This sequence encodes CASSAKGTVAYEQYF. The V gene is TRBV2, the J gene TRBJ2-7; the match to TRBD1 covers 7 bases. Germline V gene lookup returns CDR1 SNHLY and CDR2 FYNNEI. CDR3 length: 15 amino acids. With 4 bases clipped from V and 2 bases from J, the junction kept 8 bases outside the gene matches.

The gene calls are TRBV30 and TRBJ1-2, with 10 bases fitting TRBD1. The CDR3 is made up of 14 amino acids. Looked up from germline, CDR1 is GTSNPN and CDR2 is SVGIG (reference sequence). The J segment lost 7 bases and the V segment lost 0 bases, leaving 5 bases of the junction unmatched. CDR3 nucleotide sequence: TGTGCCTGGAGTGTTGGAAGACAGGGGGCTGGCTACACCTTC. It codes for CAWSVGRQGAGYTF.